The 7 T cell receptor beta chains below come from one sample, sequenced in a study of blood T cell repertoires in COVID-19. Produced via immunoSEQ multiplex PCR; TCRdb's table is partial and in-frame only. The table shows under 85,000 clones, with roughly four fifths occurring only once. Sequencing was done on a sample of peripheral blood. Receptors were obtained from a man over 45 with COVID-19, enrolled during active disease.

The chain carries TRBV6-1 and TRBJ2-5; 12 nucleotides agree with TRBD2. With V trimmed by 2 bases and J by 6 bases, 13 bases remained unmatched. This CDR3 has 18 residues. Germline CDR1 reads MNHNS; CDR2 reads SASEGT. DNA of the CDR3: TGTGCCAGCAGTGAATCCGGGTCTAGCGGGGGGGCTAAGAAGACCCAGTACTTC. Translating gives CASSESGSSGGAKKTQYF.

This clone was found once. J is TRBJ2-4 and V is TRBV10-1; D possibly corresponds to TRBD2 (5 bases). The germline V and J ends were trimmed by 10 bases and 2 bases, with 18 bases remaining between them. This CDR3 comprises 15 residues. In germline, CDR1 is WNHNN, CDR2 SYGVQD (reference sequence). In nucleotides, the CDR3 is TGCGCCACCATTTCTTTTGCTAGCACCAAAAACATTCAGTACTTC. Protein: CATISFASTKNIQYF.

This chain connects TRBV27 to TRBJ2-7; 9 nucleotides agree with TRBD1. The CDR3 is 15 amino acids. Trimming removed 8 bases from V and 5 bases from J; junction bases left unmatched: 13. In germline, CDR1 is MNHEY, CDR2 SMNVEV (reference sequence). CDR3 amino acids: CASRDLGTGFHEQYF. The CDR3 DNA sequence: TGTGCCAGCCGGGACCTCGGGACAGGGTTCCACGAGCAGTACTTC.

The chain has TRBV9 and TRBJ1-2; D not resolved. The CDR3 extends over 13 amino acids. The germline V gene has CDR1 SGDLS and CDR2 YYNGEE. Trimming removed 3 bases at V and 2 bases at J, with 8 bases between. CDR3 DNA sequence: TGTGCCAGCAGCGCCGCGGAAAACTATGGCTACACCTTC. Residues: CASSAAENYGYTF.

The chain employs TRBV11-2 and TRBJ2-3; 9 bases are shared with TRBD2. The CDR3 contains 16 residues. Germline lookup yields CDR1 SGHAT and CDR2 FQNNGV. V dropped 3 bases and J dropped 3; count of bases not matched to a gene: 7. CDR3: CASSFHLGLATDTQYF. In nucleotides, the CDR3 is TGTGCCAGCAGCTTCCATCTCGGACTAGCGACAGATACGCAGTATTTT.

J is TRBJ2-7 and V is TRBV6-5; 8 bases are a match to TRBD1. This CDR3 is 15 amino acids long. The V and J ends lost 7 bases and 0 bases, in that order; junction bases with no gene match: 8. CDR1 is MNHEY, CDR2 SVGAGI, per germline. CDR3 coding DNA: TGTGCCAGCAATTCCGGGACAGGAAGCTCCTACGAGCAGTACTTC. This gives the protein CASNSGTGSSYEQYF.

The rearrangement joins TRBV4-3 to TRBJ1-2, with D unresolved. The CDR3 runs 15 residues. Germline-derived CDR1 and CDR2 are LGHNA and YSLEER. V dropped 0 bases and J dropped 2 bases, with 10 bases sitting between them. The CDR3 spells CASSQDYGQNYGYTF. In DNA form, the CDR3 reads TGCGCCAGCAGCCAAGATTATGGCCAAAACTATGGCTACACCTTC.